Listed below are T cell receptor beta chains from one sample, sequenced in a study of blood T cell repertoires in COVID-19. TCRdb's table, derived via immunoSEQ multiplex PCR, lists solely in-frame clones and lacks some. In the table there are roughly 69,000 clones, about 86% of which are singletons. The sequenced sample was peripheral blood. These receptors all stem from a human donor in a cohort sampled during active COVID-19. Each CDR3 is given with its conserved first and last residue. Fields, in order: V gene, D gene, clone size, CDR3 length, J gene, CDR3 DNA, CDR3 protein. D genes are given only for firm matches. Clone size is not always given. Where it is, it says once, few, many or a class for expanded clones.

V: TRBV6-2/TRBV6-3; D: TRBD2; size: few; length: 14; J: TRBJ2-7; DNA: TGTGCCAGCAGCCAGGGGACTAGCGGGTACGAGCAGTACTTC; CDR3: CASSQGTSGYEQYF
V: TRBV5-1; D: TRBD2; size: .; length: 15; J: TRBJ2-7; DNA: TGCGCCAGCAGCTTGGCCGGGGGGGCGGACTACGAGCAGTACTTC; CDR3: CASSLAGGADYEQYF
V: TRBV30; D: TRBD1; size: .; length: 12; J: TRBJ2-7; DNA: TGTGCCTGGAGGGACAGGGGGTTCGAGCAGTACTTC; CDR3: CAWRDRGFEQYF
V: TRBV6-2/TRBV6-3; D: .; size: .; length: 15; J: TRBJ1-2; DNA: TGTGCCAGCAGTTACTCGCGAAGAAACCTCTATGGCTACACCTTC; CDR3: CASSYSRRNLYGYTF
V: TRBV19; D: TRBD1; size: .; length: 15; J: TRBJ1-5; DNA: TGTGCCAGTACCCGACTGACAGGGACCAATCAGCCCCAGCATTTT; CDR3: CASTRLTGTNQPQHF
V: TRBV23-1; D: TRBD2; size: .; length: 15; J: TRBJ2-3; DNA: TGCGCCAGCAGTCAAGACGGGGGGAGCACAGATACGCAGTATTTT; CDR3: CASSQDGGSTDTQYF
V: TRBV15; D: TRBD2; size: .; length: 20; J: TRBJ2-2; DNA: TGTGCCACCAGCTCCTGGACTAGCGGGAAATTTCTGTCGGGTACCGGGGAGCTGTTTTTT; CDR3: CATSSWTSGKFLSGTGELFF
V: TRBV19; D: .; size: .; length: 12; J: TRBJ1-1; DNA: TGTGCCAGTAACCCAGGGAACACTGAAGCTTTCTTT; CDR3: CASNPGNTEAFF
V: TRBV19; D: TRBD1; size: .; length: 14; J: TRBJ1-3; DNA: TGTGCCAGTAGTAAGGGGGCAATCGGAAACACCATATATTTT; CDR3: CASSKGAIGNTIYF
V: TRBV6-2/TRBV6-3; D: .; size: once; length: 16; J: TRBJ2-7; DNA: TGTGCCAGCAGTTCCCTGGACTACTCGATAGCTGGCGAGCAGTACTTC; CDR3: CASSSLDYSIAGEQYF
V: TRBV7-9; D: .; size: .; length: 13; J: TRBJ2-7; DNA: TGTGCCAGCAGCTTGGACAGCGCCTACGAGCAGTACTTC; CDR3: CASSLDSAYEQYF
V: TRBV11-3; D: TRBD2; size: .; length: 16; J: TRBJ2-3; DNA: TGTGCCAGCAGCTTAAGCGGGGGACGTAGCACAGATACGCAGTATTTT; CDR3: CASSLSGGRSTDTQYF
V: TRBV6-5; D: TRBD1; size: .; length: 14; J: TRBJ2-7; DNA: TGTGCCAGCAGTCCCGGGACAGGGACGTGGGAGCAGTACTTC; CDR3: CASSPGTGTWEQYF
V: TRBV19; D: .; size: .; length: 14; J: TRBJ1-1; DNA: TGTGCCAGTAGTCGTCCGAGCAGGGACACTGAAGCTTTCTTT; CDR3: CASSRPSRDTEAFF
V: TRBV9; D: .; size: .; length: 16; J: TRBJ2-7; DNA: TGTGCCAGCAGCGAGTCCCGGGACACGGGAACCTACGAGCAGTACTTC; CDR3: CASSESRDTGTYEQYF
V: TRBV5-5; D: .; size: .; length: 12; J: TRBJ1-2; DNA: TGTGCCAGCAGCTTGGTTTACGAGGGCTACACCTTC; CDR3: CASSLVYEGYTF
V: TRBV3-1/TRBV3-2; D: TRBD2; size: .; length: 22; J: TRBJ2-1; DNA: TGTGCCAGCAGCCATCAAAACCCGGGACTAGCGGGACCCCTGAGCTCCTACAATGAGCAGTTCTTC; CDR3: CASSHQNPGLAGPLSSYNEQFF
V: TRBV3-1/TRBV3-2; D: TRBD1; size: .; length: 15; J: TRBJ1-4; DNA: TGTGCCAGCAACCACGATGGGACAGGGCGGGAAAAACTGTTTTTT; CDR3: CASNHDGTGREKLFF
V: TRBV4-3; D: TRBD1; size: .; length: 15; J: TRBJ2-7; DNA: TGCGCCAGCAGCCAAGGGACAGGTCACCCCTACGAGCAGTACTTC; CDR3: CASSQGTGHPYEQYF
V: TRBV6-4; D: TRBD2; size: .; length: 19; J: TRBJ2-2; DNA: TGTGCCAGCAGCCCGACGGGGCTAGCGGGGGGCTTTAACACCGGGGAGCTGTTTTTT; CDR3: CASSPTGLAGGFNTGELFF
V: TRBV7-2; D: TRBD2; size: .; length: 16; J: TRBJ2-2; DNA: TGTGCCAGCAGCCCCGCTGGCATACGGGGGGCCGGGGAGCTGTTTTTT; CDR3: CASSPAGIRGAGELFF
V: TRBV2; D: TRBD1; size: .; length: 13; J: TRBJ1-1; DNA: TGTGCCAGCAGTTTACAGGGGAGCACTGAAGCTTTCTTT; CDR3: CASSLQGSTEAFF
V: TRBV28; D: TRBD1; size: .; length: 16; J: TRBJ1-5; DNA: TGTGCCGTCCGACCCGGGACAGGGAGGAGCAATCAGCCCCAGCATTTT; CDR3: CAVRPGTGRSNQPQHF
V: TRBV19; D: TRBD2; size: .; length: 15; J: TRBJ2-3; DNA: TGTGCCAGTAGTATAGCTAGCGGCGTCTGGGATACGCAGTATTTT; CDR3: CASSIASGVWDTQYF
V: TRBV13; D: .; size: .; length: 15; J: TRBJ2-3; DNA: TGTGCCAGCAGCCTCAGGGTAGGAGACACAGATACGCAGTATTTT; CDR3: CASSLRVGDTDTQYF
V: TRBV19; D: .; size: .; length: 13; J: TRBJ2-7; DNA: TGTGCCAGTAGTATTGCCTCATCGGGGGAGCAGTACTTC; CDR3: CASSIASSGEQYF
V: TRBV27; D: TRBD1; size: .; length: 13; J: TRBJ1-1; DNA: TGTGCCAGCAGGGACAGGGGGAACACTGAAGCTTTCTTT; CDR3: CASRDRGNTEAFF
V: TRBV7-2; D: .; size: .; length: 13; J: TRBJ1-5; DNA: TGTGCCAGCAGCTGGGGGGTTACTCAGCCCCAGCATTTT; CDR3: CASSWGVTQPQHF
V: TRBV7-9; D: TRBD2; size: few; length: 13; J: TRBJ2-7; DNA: TGTGCCATTATAAGTTTTTCGGGGGGCGAGCAGTACTTC; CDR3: CAIISFSGGEQYF